The T cell receptor (beta chain) described here comes from a study of memory CD4+ T cells and cytomegalovirus serostatus. In the study overall: Healthy Belgian adult donors included under ten CMV-positive and some 24 CMV-negative people.

Points on this clone: Antigen unknown.

TCRdb's copy holds only in-frame clones and misses some; the assay was immunoSEQ multiplex PCR. In the table there are 55,000 to 80,000 clones, 70% to 80% of which are singletons. Single viable CD3+CD4+CD8-CD45RO+ cells were sorted as the memory CD4+ T cells. Study-wide findings and caveats: Repertoires predicted CMV serostatus with median bootstrapped AUC of 0.95.

This sequence originates from an adult in good health and CMV-seropositive. Sequences were obtained from memory CD4+ T cells from blood.

The chain's CDR3 is CASSLQGVSEQYF. The CDR3 nucleotides are TGTGCCAGCAGCTTACAGGGGGTTAGCGAGCAGTACTTC. The chain has TRBV7-6 and TRBJ2-7, with 7 bases identical to TRBD1. With 2 bases clipped from V and 6 bases from J, the junction kept 4 bases outside the gene matches. The CDR3 length is 13 residues. CDR1 is SGHVS and CDR2 is FNYEAQ in the germline V gene.